This T cell receptor (beta chain) was recovered during a study of beta chain features in type 1 diabetes. All of the isolated RNA was reverse transcribed, so expressed TCRB transcripts were sequenced. Using immunoSEQ multiplex PCR, the repertoire was profiled, and TCRdb retains in-frame clones only, with some absent. The sample carries 680,000 or so clones, about an eighth recorded once. In this sample, this clone turned up a few times. Its specificity is not known. Study-wide findings and caveats: Researchers report that Type 1 diabetes patients had moderately but significantly shorter TCRB CDR3s across all four CD4+ subsets.

The CDR3 runs 15 residues. CDR1 and CDR2 (germline): MRHNA, SNTAGT. V was trimmed by 1 base and J by 0 bases, leaving 7 bases between them. This clonotype was obtained from a man aged 18 to 30 with type 1 diabetes. Sequenced: naive CD4+ T cells from blood. This rearrangement joins TRBV6-4 to TRBJ2-1; the D is unclear. CDR3 sequence reads: CASSDFGNSYNEQFF. The CDR3 DNA is TGTGCCAGCAGTGACTTTGGAAACTCCTACAATGAGCAGTTCTTC.